The T cell receptor (beta chain) described here comes from a study of T cells after yellow fever vaccination. On the study more broadly: The authors prepared low-cell-number fractions using SMART-Seq v4 Ultra Low Input.

Findings of the study overall: By day 5 rather than day 15, the secondary response had peaked, though it was weaker. Post-booster repertoires again held most primary-vaccination clones (just under 97% CD4, roughly 88% CD8).

TCRdb called the 5' RACE reads again in MiXCR, with one record for every CDR3 protein. The table records almost 70,000 distinct CDR3 sequences, 5.5% to 7.5% of them present only once. The CDR3 is made up of 15 amino acids. Germline loops: CDR1 SGHRS, CDR2 YFSETQ. The V end lost 4 bases, the J end lost 2 bases, and 15 bases lay between the germline ends. This clonotype has a count of ten or more. Its target is not known. The sample was CD4+ T cells sorted from PBMCs, taken roughly 15 days after the first yellow fever vaccination. This receptor was identified in a young man who received the YFV17D yellow fever vaccine. The rearrangement joins TRBV5-1 to TRBJ1-2, with D perhaps matching TRBD1 (6 bases). CDR3 sequence (DNA): TGCGCCAGCAGCCCGGACGGACAGTGGAACTATGGCTACACCTTC. It is translated as CASSPDGQWNYGYTF.